This TCR beta chain came from a study of radiotherapy plus CTLA-4 blockade in lung cancer. Points from the study as a whole: After treatment with radiotherapy plus ipilimumab, TCR clones that came from the tumor expanded in blood. How blood T cell clones changed early, along with interferon-beta, reportedly forecast response best.

Concerning this clone itself: Antigen: not known.

Clones were read by immunoSEQ multiplex PCR, and TCRdb kept only the in-frame ones, dropping some. The sample has about 60,000 clones; around 69% are singletons. V gave up 3 bases and J gave up 5 bases; unmatched junction bases: 11. The CDR3 covers 17 residues. Germline V gives CDR1 SGHTA, CDR2 FQGNSA. Patients with chemo-refractory metastatic non-small-cell lung cancer received focal radiation plus CTLA-4 blockade with ipilimumab. Specimen: peripheral blood, collected from a patient treated with radiotherapy plus ipilimumab. The source is a human donor with non-small cell lung cancer who had a complete response to radiotherapy plus ipilimumab. The rearrangement joins TRBV7-2 to TRBJ1-4; TRBD1 matches at 8 bases. In nucleotides, the CDR3 is TGTGCCAGCAGCTTTCACTCCCGGACAGGGCTAAATGAAAAACTGTTTTTT. Its protein is CASSFHSRTGLNEKLFF.